Listed here are 18 T cell receptor beta chains from one sample, sequenced in a study of blood T cell repertoires in COVID-19. Sequencing was performed with immunoSEQ multiplex PCR; in TCRdb, only in-frame clones are kept and a portion is missing. The sample includes more than 300,000 clones, around 90% seen only once; the top ten take around 3.5%. The material sequenced was peripheral blood. These receptors were taken from a woman aged 18 to 35 who had recovered from COVID-19.

This chain connects TRBV27 to TRBJ1-2; 8 nucleotides line up with TRBD1. Trimming removed 3 bases from V and 4 bases from J; junction bases left unmatched: 13. The germline V gene has CDR1 MNHEY and CDR2 SMNVEV (reference sequence). The CDR3 runs 17 residues. In DNA form, the CDR3 reads TGTGCCAGCAGTTTTACAGGGGGGCCCTTGAAGGTCTATGGCTACACCTTC. It translates to CASSFTGGPLKVYGYTF.

The chain uses TRBV6-1 and TRBJ2-2, with D possibly being TRBD1 (5 bases). The V and J ends lost 4 bases and 8 bases respectively, with 20 bases between them. CDR1 is MNHNS and CDR2 is SASEGT in the germline V gene. The CDR3 has 16 residues. The CDR3 reads CASSARSAGLPGELFF. Here the CDR3 DNA reads TGTGCCAGCAGTGCCCGATCTGCAGGGCTTCCTGGGGAGCTGTTTTTT.

The gene calls are TRBV12-3 or TRBV12-4 and TRBJ1-5; D gene unclear. V lost 5 bases, J lost 2 bases, and 7 bases lay in between. The CDR3 has 13 residues. CDR3 nucleotides: TGTGCCAGCAGTGCACGGGGCAATCAGCCCCAGCATTTT. It is translated as CASSARGNQPQHF.

A remark on this clone: This CDR3 is also generated by other DNA sequences in the sample. This sequence joins TRBV5-1 and TRBJ2-3, with TRBD2 identical over 10 bases. The CDR3 consists of 15 residues. The V segment lost 2 bases and the J segment 1 base; nucleotides outside the gene matches: 1. Germline CDR1 and CDR2: SGHRS and YFSETQ. CDR3 sequence: CASSFGTSGTDTQYF. CDR3 nucleotides: TGCGCCAGCAGCTTCGGGACTAGCGGCACAGATACGCAGTATTTT.

The genes are TRBV6-2 or TRBV6-3 and TRBJ1-2; tentatively, D is TRBD1 (5 bases). The ends were cut back, 3 bases at V and 8 bases at J, with 10 bases in the middle. Germline CDR1 and CDR2: MNHEY and SVGEGT. The CDR3 consists of 12 residues. CDR3 residues: CASSYQGLGYTF. CDR3 DNA sequence: TGTGCCAGCAGTTATCAGGGCTTGGGCTACACCTTC.

The V call is TRBV27, the J call TRBJ2-3, with a tentative D call TRBD2 (6 bases). CDR1 MNHEY and CDR2 SMNVEV come from the germline V gene (reference sequence). Trimming left V 3 bases short and J 1 base short, with 14 bases between. CDR3 length: 16 residues. DNA for the CDR3: TGTGCCAGCAGTTTGGGGCCCGGGACTCGCACAGATACGCAGTATTTT. It specifies CASSLGPGTRTDTQYF.

This clone was seen a single time. The genes are TRBV9 and TRBJ2-1, with 7 bases fitting TRBD2. The CDR3 extends over 16 amino acids. Per the germline V gene, CDR1 is SGDLS and CDR2 is YYNGEE. Unmatched junction bases numbered 3, after V lost 0 bases and J lost 0 bases. CDR3 loop: CASSVGLADSYNEQFF. The CDR3 nucleotides are TGTGCCAGCAGCGTAGGCCTAGCGGACTCCTACAATGAGCAGTTCTTC.

This clone came up once. V gene TRBV12-3 or TRBV12-4 combines with J gene TRBJ1-4, with 9 bases that match TRBD1. CDR3 length: 13 residues. J was trimmed by 8 bases and V by 6 bases; bases with no gene match: 4. CDR3 sequence reads: CASRGQGPEKLFF. The CDR3 region has the DNA TGTGCCAGCAGGGGACAGGGTCCCGAAAAACTGTTTTTT.

This chain uses TRBV2 with TRBJ1-2; TRBD1 is a possible D gene (5 bases). There are 13 residues in the CDR3. Per the germline V gene, CDR1 is SNHLY and CDR2 is FYNNEI. The V end was cut by 6 bases, the J end by 4 bases, with 12 bases between. The CDR3, as DNA: TGTGCCAGCAGCTTAGACAGTCTCTATGGCTACACCTTC. It translates to CASSLDSLYGYTF.

The chain recombines TRBV11-2 with TRBJ2-1; D perhaps matches TRBD2 (5 bases). The V gene's germline CDR1 is SGHAT and CDR2 FQNNGV. This CDR3 has 15 amino acids. V dropped 0 bases and J dropped 6 bases, with 12 bases sitting between them. The CDR3 nucleotides read TGTGCCAGCAGCTTAGATGGGATCGAGGGCAATGAGCAGTTCTTC. Translating it yields CASSLDGIEGNEQFF.

The chain combines TRBV6-2 or TRBV6-3 with TRBJ2-3; 11 nucleotides align to TRBD2. V lost 4 bases, J lost 1 base, and 13 bases stayed unmatched. CDR1 is MNHEY and CDR2 is SVGEGT in the germline V gene. The CDR3 contains 19 residues. CDR3 in amino acids: CASSSRLAGGPRGTDTQYF. The CDR3 coding sequence is TGTGCCAGCAGTTCCCGGCTAGCGGGAGGTCCGCGGGGCACAGATACGCAGTATTTT.

The chain carries TRBV5-1 and TRBJ1-2; 12 nucleotides match TRBD1. The CDR3 has 18 amino acids. Germline V CDR1 and CDR2: SGHRS, YFSETQ. J was trimmed by 2 bases and V by 4 bases; bases with no gene match: 12. The CDR3 loop is CASSVTGTGGGSNYGYTF. CDR3 DNA: TGCGCCAGCAGCGTTACCGGGACAGGGGGCGGCAGCAACTATGGCTACACCTTC.

The rearrangement uses TRBV7-9 and TRBJ2-5, with D maybe TRBD1 (6 bases). This CDR3 is built from 17 residues. The germline V gene encodes CDR1 SEHNR and CDR2 FQNEAQ (reference sequence). V was trimmed by 5 bases and J by 1 base, leaving 20 bases between them. The CDR3: CASSLSTYDRFQETQYF. In DNA form, the CDR3 reads TGTGCCAGCAGCCTATCCACCTACGACAGGTTCCAAGAGACCCAGTACTTC.

The chain uses TRBV9 and TRBJ2-1, with 9 positions matching TRBD2. The CDR3 covers 15 residues. The V gene end was trimmed by 5 bases and the J gene end by 5 bases; junction bases not matched to a gene: 8. Per germline, CDR1 SGDLS and CDR2 YYNGEE. CDR3 in DNA: TGTGCCAGCAGTGTTAGCGGGGGACGAGACAATGAGCAGTTCTTC. It is translated as CASSVSGGRDNEQFF. Drawing the rest from reference TRBV9 and TRBJ2-1, the complete variable domain is DSGVTQTPKHLITATGQRVTLRCSPRSGDLSVYWYQQSLDQGLQFLIQYYNGEERAKGNILERFSAQQFPDLHSELNLSSLELGDSALYFCASSVSGGRDNEQFFGPGTRLTVL.

This chain connects TRBV6-4 to TRBJ2-7; no firm D call. CDR1 and CDR2 from the germline V gene are MRHNA and SNTAGT. V gave up 3 bases and J gave up 7 bases, with 28 bases separating them. There are 18 residues in the CDR3. CDR3 in amino acids: CASSEIDRPKHYDREQYV. DNA of the CDR3: TGTGCCAGCAGTGAGATTGACCGACCTAAACACTACGATAGGGAGCAGTACGTC.

The J gene is TRBJ2-7, the V gene TRBV23-1; D may be TRBD2 (5 bases). TRBV23-1 belongs to the ORF category, with a function that is uncertain. The CDR3 loop spans 16 amino acids. Deletions cut 0 bases from V and 3 bases from J, with 15 bases between. CDR3 nucleotide sequence: TGCGCCAGCAGTCAATCGGGATGGAGGTTACGCTACGAGCAGTACGTC. Amino acids: CASSQSGWRLRYEQYV.

The genes are TRBV30 and TRBJ1-6; tentatively, D is TRBD1 (6 bases). Trimming shortened V by 3 bases and J by 7 bases, and 16 bases separated the two germline ends. Germline V CDR1 and CDR2: GTSNPN, SVGIG (reference sequence). The CDR3 has 15 residues. The CDR3 sequence: CAWSGTSWTNSPLHF. The CDR3 region has the DNA TGTGCCTGGAGCGGGACATCGTGGACGAATTCACCCCTCCACTTT.

In nucleotides, the CDR3 is TGTGCCAGCAGCTCCCCCGCCGGGACTAGCGTCAATGAGCAGTTCTTC. Protein: CASSSPAGTSVNEQFF. The V call is TRBV11-2, the J call TRBJ2-1, with TRBD2 identical over 10 bases. The CDR3 is 16 amino acids. CDR1 is SGHAT and CDR2 is FQNNGV in the germline V gene. V trimming: 4 bases; J trimming: 6 bases; junction bases outside the gene matches: 9.